Listed below are T cell receptor beta chains from one sample, sequenced in a study of cytomegalovirus exposure and HLA in healthy donors. The assay was immunoSEQ multiplex PCR, and TCRdb's table has in-frame clones only and misses some. The sample holds under 170,000 clones, just under 65% seen once. The sequenced material came from PBMCs. The receptors were sampled from a woman aged 55-75 years in good health and CMV-seropositive. CDR3s include the opening cysteine and the closing phenylalanine or tryptophan. A D gene is named only where the DNA matches it firmly. Rows may omit the clone size; those that give it use once, few, many or a size class.

DNA	CDR3	V	size	J	D
TGCGCCAGCAGCCAAGCTGGACAGTTCGGCGGGGAAAAACTGTTTTTT	CASSQAGQFGGEKLFF	TRBV4-3	-	TRBJ1-4	-
TGTGCCAGCAGTGAAGCTCGTTGGGCAGAGCACACTGAAGCTTTCTTT	CASSEARWAEHTEAFF	TRBV2	-	TRBJ1-1	-
TGCGCCAGCAGCCAGGGGACGAACACCGGGGAGCTGTTTTTT	CASSQGTNTGELFF	TRBV5-1	-	TRBJ2-2	-
TGTGCCAGTAGTACCATGACAGACCTTCAGCCCCAGCATTTT	CASSTMTDLQPQHF	TRBV19	-	TRBJ1-5	-
TGCACCAGCAGAGGTAGCAGCACAGATACGCAGTATTTT	CTSRGSSTDTQYF	TRBV10-2	-	TRBJ2-3	-
TGTGCCAGCAGTGAAATGCGTAATCAGCCCCAGCATTTT	CASSEMRNQPQHF	TRBV2	-	TRBJ1-5	-
TGTGCCAGCAGCGTAGGAGGGTCCCCCCATCTTGAGACCCAGTACTTC	CASSVGGSPHLETQYF	TRBV9	few	TRBJ2-5	-
TGTGCCAGCAGTCCGGCCGGACAAAAATACGAGCAGTACTTC	CASSPAGQKYEQYF	TRBV27	-	TRBJ2-7	-
TGTGCCAGCAGTTATCTAGCGGGAGGGCTGGAGGACGAGCAGTACTTC	CASSYLAGGLEDEQYF	TRBV28	few	TRBJ2-7	TRBD2
TGTGCCATCAGGTCAGGGCAGGGGTTCTACAATGAGCAGTTCTTC	CAIRSGQGFYNEQFF	TRBV10-3	-	TRBJ2-1	-
TGTGCCAGCAGGGAGACCGGGGTCACCGGGGAGCTGTTTTTT	CASRETGVTGELFF	TRBV7-9	-	TRBJ2-2	-
TGTGCCAGCAGCCAAGCGACAGGGTTTAACTATGGCTACACCTTC	CASSQATGFNYGYTF	TRBV4-2	-	TRBJ1-2	TRBD1
TGTGCCAGTTCCTCCGGGGGAAGGAGCTCGTTATCACCCAATAACTATGGCTACACCTTC	CASSSGGRSSLSPNNYGYTF	TRBV19	few	TRBJ1-2	-
TGTGCCAGCAGCTCGGGACAGTATAGCAATCAGCCCCAGCATTTT	CASSSGQYSNQPQHF	TRBV7-9	-	TRBJ1-5	TRBD1
TGTGCCAGCAGCTTGGCGACAGGGAACTATGGCTACACCTTC	CASSLATGNYGYTF	TRBV6-6	few	TRBJ1-2	TRBD1
TGTGCCAGCAGCTTAGGACTAGCGGGAGCAGAGACCCAGTACTTC	CASSLGLAGAETQYF	TRBV11-3	-	TRBJ2-5	TRBD2
TGTGCCAGCAGTTTATACTATACAGGGATCGACACCGGGGAGCTGTTTTTT	CASSLYYTGIDTGELFF	TRBV27	-	TRBJ2-2	-
TGTGCCAGCAGCCCGAGACAGGGGGCGGGTGGCTACACCTTC	CASSPRQGAGGYTF	TRBV9	few	TRBJ1-2	TRBD1
TGTGCCAGTACCCAAGGTAGTCCAGGTACCGGGGAGCTGTTTTTT	CASTQGSPGTGELFF	TRBV19	few	TRBJ2-2	-
TGTGCCAGAAGCTTGGGGACAGGGCCCGGAAACACCATATATTTT	CARSLGTGPGNTIYF	TRBV5-3	-	TRBJ1-3	TRBD1
TGTGCCAGCAGCTTTCGAGGTAGAACCACCGGGGAGCTGTTTTTT	CASSFRGRTTGELFF	TRBV7-2	once	TRBJ2-2	-
TGTGCCAGCAGTTACGGGGGCGGGAGGGCCTACAATGAGCAGTTCTTC	CASSYGGGRAYNEQFF	TRBV6-6	-	TRBJ2-1	TRBD2
TGTGCCAGCAGTCCTACCCGGGACAGGGGCAACACCGGGGAGCTGTTTTTT	CASSPTRDRGNTGELFF	TRBV9	-	TRBJ2-2	TRBD1
TGTGCCAGCAGTCAGGGGGCGGCTGGAAACACCATATATTTT	CASSQGAAGNTIYF	TRBV6-1	few	TRBJ1-3	TRBD1
TGTGCCAGCAGCTTGTGGGCCACCCAAGAGACCCAGTACTTC	CASSLWATQETQYF	TRBV5-6	few	TRBJ2-5	-
TGTGCCAGCAGTTTATTGGCACCCTACAATGAGCAGTTCTTC	CASSLLAPYNEQFF	TRBV28	-	TRBJ2-1	-
TGTGCCAGCAGTCCTTCCCCACTTCTGAACACTGAAGCTTTCTTT	CASSPSPLLNTEAFF	TRBV2	few	TRBJ1-1	-
TGTGCCAGCAGCTTATTCAGATCCCCTTTCTATGGCTACACCTTC	CASSLFRSPFYGYTF	TRBV11-2	-	TRBJ1-2	-
TGCGCCAGCAGGGTTGTCCCTAACACAGGCACTGAAGCTTTCTTT	CASRVVPNTGTEAFF	TRBV5-1	few	TRBJ1-1	-
TGTGCCAGCAGCTTGAGGGCAGGGACTAATGAAAAACTGTTTTTT	CASSLRAGTNEKLFF	TRBV5-4	-	TRBJ1-4	-
TGCAGTGCTAGAGTACAGGGGACCCAGTACTTC	CSARVQGTQYF	TRBV20-1	few	TRBJ2-5	-
TGTGCCAGCTCACCGGGGACAGGGAATCAGCCCCAGCATTTT	CASSPGTGNQPQHF	TRBV18	-	TRBJ1-5	TRBD1
TGTGCCAGCAGCTCCCTAGGGGCAACTAATGAAAAACTGTTTTTT	CASSSLGATNEKLFF	TRBV7-2	once	TRBJ1-4	-
TGTGCCAGCAGCTTGGCGCTCCGGGAGTACCAAGAGACCCAGTACTTC	CASSLALREYQETQYF	TRBV7-9	-	TRBJ2-5	-
TGCAGCGCTAACAGGGGGCGTACCGGGGAGCTGTTTTTT	CSANRGRTGELFF	TRBV29-1	-	TRBJ2-2	TRBD1
TGTGCCAGCAGCCCGGGACTAGTGGCCACCTACGAGCAGTACTTC	CASSPGLVATYEQYF	TRBV5-8	few	TRBJ2-7	TRBD2
TGTGCCAGCGAGAGGGCTAGCGGGAGAGGTGAGCAGTTCTTC	CASERASGRGEQFF	TRBV6-5	-	TRBJ2-1	TRBD2
TGTGCCAGCAGGGAGGGATCAATTTATGGCTACACCTTC	CASREGSIYGYTF	TRBV28	-	TRBJ1-2	-
TGTGCCAGCAGTTCGCAGGGGGTTCGACCTCCTAACGAGCAGTACTTC	CASSSQGVRPPNEQYF	TRBV6-5	-	TRBJ2-7	TRBD1
TGTGCCACCAGCGCCACTACCTTAATAGGCGATGAGCAGTTCTTC	CATSATTLIGDEQFF	TRBV15	-	TRBJ2-1	-
TGTGCCAGTAGTAGGGGAGCGAGCTCCTACAATGAGCAGTTCTTC	CASSRGASSYNEQFF	TRBV19	-	TRBJ2-1	-
TGTGCCAGCAGCCCCGGGGACAGGAACTACGAGCAGTACTTC	CASSPGDRNYEQYF	TRBV9	-	TRBJ2-7	TRBD1
TGTGCCAGCAGCTTGGGCGGGACTCAAAACGAGCAGTACTTC	CASSLGGTQNEQYF	TRBV5-4	few	TRBJ2-7	-
TGTGCCAGCAGCAGAGAGATCCTCACAGATACGCAGTATTTT	CASSREILTDTQYF	TRBV21-1	-	TRBJ2-3	-
TGTGCCAGCAGCCCGATAACGGGCTTGGGAGGCAAAAACATTCAGTACTTC	CASSPITGLGGKNIQYF	TRBV5-4	-	TRBJ2-4	-
TGTGCCAGCAGTATGACAGCTTACAATGAGCAGTTCTTC	CASSMTAYNEQFF	TRBV27	-	TRBJ2-1	-
TGTGCCAGCAGCTTAAGGACAGCTTGGAATTCACCCCTCCACTTT	CASSLRTAWNSPLHF	TRBV11-1	once	TRBJ1-6	-
TGCGCCAGCAGCTTTACCGGACAGGGAATTTTAGATACGCAGTATTTT	CASSFTGQGILDTQYF	TRBV5-1	-	TRBJ2-3	TRBD1